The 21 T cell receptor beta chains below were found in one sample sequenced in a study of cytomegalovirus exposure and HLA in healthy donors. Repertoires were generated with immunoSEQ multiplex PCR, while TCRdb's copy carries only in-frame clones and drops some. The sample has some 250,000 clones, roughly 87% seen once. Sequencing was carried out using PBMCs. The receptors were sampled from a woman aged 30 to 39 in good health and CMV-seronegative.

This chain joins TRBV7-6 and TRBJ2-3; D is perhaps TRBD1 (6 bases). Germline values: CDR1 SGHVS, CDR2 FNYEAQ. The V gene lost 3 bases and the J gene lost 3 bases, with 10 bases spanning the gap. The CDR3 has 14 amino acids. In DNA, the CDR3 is TGTGCCAGCAGCTTGAGTCAGGGGACAGATACGCAGTATTTT. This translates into CASSLSQGTDTQYF.

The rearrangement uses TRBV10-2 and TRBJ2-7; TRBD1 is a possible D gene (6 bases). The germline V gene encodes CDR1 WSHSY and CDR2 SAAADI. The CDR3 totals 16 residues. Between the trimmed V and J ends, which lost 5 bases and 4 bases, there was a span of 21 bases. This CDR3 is CASSPTLGGPSYEQYF. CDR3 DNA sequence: TGCGCCAGCAGTCCCACTTTAGGGGGACCGTCTTACGAGCAGTACTTC.

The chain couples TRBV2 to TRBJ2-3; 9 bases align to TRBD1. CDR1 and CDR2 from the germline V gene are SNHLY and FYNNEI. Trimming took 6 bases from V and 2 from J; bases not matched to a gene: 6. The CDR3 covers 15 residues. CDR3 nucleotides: TGTGCCAGCAGCCCGACAGGGGGGTTCACAGATACGCAGTATTTT. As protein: CASSPTGGFTDTQYF.

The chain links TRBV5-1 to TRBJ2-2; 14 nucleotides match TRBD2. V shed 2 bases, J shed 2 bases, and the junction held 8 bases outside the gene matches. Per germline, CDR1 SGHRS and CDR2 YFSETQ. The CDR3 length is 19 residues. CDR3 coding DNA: TGCGCCAGCAGCTTACCCACCGGGACTAGCGGGAGAAACACCGGGGAGCTGTTTTTT. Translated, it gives CASSLPTGTSGRNTGELFF. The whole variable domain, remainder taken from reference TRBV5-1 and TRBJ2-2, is KAGVTQTPRYLIKTRGQQVTLSCSPISGHRSVSWYQQTPGQGLQFLFEYFSETQRNKGNFPGRFSGRQFSNSRSEMNVSTLELGDSALYLCASSLPTGTSGRNTGELFFGEGSRLTVL.

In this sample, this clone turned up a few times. CDR3 region: CASSLDWRNNEQFF. For the CDR3, the DNA is TGTGCCAGCAGCCTCGATTGGCGGAACAATGAGCAGTTCTTC. V gene TRBV7-2 combines with J gene TRBJ2-1; D gene uncertain. CDR3 size: 14 residues. Germline CDR1 reads SGHTA; CDR2 reads FQGNSA. V shed 5 bases and J shed 5 bases, with 13 bases lying between them.

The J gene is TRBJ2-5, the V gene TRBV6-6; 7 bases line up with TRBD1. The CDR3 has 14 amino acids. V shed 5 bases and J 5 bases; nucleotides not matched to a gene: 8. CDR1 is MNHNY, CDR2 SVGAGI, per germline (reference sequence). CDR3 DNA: TGTGCCAGCAGTAGGGACAGTTACGTGGAGACCCAGTACTTC. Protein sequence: CASSRDSYVETQYF.

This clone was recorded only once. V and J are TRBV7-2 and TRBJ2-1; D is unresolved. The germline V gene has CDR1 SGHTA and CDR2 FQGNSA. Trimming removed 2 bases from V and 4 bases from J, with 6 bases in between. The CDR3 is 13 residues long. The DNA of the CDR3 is TGTGCCAGCAGCTTAATGGGATACAATGAGCAGTTCTTC. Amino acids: CASSLMGYNEQFF. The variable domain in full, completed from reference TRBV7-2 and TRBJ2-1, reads GAGVSQSPSNKVTEKGKDVELRCDPISGHTALYWYRQSLGQGLEFLIYFQGNSAPDKSGLPSDRFSAERTGGSVSTLTIQRTQQEDSAVYLCASSLMGYNEQFFGPGTRLTVL.

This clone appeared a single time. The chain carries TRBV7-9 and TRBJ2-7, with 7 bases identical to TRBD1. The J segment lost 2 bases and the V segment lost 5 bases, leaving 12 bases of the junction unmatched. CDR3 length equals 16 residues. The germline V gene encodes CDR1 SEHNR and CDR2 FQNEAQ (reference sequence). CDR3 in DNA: TGTGCCAGCAGCCCAATCGACAGGGTAGGGACCTACGAGCAGTACTTC. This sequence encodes CASSPIDRVGTYEQYF.

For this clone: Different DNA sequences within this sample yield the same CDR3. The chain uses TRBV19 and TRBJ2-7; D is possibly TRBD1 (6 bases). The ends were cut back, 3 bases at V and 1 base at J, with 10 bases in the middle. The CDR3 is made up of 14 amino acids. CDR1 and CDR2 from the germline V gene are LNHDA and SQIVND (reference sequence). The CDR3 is CASSISQGSYEQYF. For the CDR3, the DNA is TGTGCCAGTAGTATCTCCCAGGGGTCCTACGAGCAGTACTTC.

CDR3 DNA sequence: TGTGCCAGTAGTATGGGTCAGTTGGAGCAGTACTTC. Translating gives CASSMGQLEQYF. The rearrangement links TRBV19 to TRBJ2-7; D is ambiguous. Germline lookup yields CDR1 LNHDA and CDR2 SQIVND (reference sequence). CDR3 length: 12 residues. V was pared by 3 bases and J by 7 bases, with 10 bases between.

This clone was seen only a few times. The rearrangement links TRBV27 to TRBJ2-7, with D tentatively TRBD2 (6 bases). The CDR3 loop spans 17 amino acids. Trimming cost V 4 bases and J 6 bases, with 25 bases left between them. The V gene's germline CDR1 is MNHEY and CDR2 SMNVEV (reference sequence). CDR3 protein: CASSSNPLGLSVLEQYF. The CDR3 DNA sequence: TGTGCCAGCAGTTCGAACCCTTTAGGACTATCCGTACTCGAGCAGTACTTC.

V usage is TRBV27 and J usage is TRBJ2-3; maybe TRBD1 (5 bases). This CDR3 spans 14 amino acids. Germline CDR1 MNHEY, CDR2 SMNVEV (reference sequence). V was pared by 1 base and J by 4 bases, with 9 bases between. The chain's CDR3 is CASSLYNRPDTQYF. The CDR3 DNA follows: TGTGCCAGCAGTTTATACAACAGGCCAGATACGCAGTATTTT.

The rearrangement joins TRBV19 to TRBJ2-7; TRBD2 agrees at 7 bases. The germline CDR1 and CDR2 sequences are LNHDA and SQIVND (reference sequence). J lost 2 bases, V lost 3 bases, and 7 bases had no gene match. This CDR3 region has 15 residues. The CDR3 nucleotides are TGTGCCAGTAGTATGGCGGGAGCGGCTACCTACGAGCAGTACTTC. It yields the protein CASSMAGAATYEQYF.

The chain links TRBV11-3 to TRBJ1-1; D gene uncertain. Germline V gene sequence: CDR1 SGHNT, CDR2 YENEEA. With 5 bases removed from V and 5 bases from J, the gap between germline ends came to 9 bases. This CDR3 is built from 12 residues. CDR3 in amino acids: CASSPQRTEAFF. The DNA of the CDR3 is TGTGCCAGCAGCCCCCAACGGACTGAAGCTTTCTTT.

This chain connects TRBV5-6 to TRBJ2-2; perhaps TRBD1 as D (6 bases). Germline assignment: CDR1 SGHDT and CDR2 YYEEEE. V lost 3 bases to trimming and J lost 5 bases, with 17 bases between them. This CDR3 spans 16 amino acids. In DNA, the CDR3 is TGTGCCAGCAGCTCGGAAACAGGGATGTGGACCGGGGAGCTGTTTTTT. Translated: CASSSETGMWTGELFF. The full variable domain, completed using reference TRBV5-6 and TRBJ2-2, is DAGVTQSPTHLIKTRGQQVTLRCSPKSGHDTVSWYQQALGQGPQFIFQYYEEEERQRGNFPDRFSGHQFPNYSSELNVNALLLGDSALYLCASSSETGMWTGELFFGEGSRLTVL.

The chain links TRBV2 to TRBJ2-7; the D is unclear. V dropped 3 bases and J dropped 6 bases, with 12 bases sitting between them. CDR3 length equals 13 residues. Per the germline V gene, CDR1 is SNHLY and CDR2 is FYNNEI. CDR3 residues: CASSDPSSREQYF. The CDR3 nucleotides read TGTGCCAGCAGTGATCCCTCGTCGCGCGAGCAGTACTTC.

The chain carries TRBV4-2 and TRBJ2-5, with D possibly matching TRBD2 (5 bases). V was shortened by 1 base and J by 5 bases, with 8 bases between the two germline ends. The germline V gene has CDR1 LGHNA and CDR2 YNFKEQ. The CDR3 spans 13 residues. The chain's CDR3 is CASSQVREETQYF. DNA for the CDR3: TGTGCCAGCAGCCAAGTTAGGGAGGAGACCCAGTACTTC.

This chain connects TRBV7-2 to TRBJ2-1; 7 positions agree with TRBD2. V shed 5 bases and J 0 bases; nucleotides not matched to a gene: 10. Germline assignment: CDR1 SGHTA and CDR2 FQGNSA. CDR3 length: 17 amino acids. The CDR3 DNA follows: TGTGCCAGCAGCCCCCTGACTAGCCCTATCTCCTACAATGAGCAGTTCTTC. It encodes CASSPLTSPISYNEQFF.

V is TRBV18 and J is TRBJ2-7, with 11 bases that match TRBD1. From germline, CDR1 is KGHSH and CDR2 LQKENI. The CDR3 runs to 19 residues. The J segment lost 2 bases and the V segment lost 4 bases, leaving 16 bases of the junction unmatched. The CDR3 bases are TGTGCCAGCTCACTGACCGGGACAGGGGGGACAAGGAGTACCTACGAGCAGTACTTC. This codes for CASSLTGTGGTRSTYEQYF. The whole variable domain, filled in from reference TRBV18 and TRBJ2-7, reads NAGVMQNPRHLVRRRGQEARLRCSPMKGHSHVYWYRQLPEEGLKFMVYLQKENIIDESGMPKERFSAEFPKEGPSILRIQQVVRGDSAAYFCASSLTGTGGTRSTYEQYFGPGTRLTVT.

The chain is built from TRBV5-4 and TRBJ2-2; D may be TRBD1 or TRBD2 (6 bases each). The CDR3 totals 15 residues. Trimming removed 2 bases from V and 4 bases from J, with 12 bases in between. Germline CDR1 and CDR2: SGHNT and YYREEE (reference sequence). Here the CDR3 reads CASSFQGGSTGELFF. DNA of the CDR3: TGTGCCAGCAGCTTCCAAGGGGGGTCCACCGGGGAGCTGTTTTTT.

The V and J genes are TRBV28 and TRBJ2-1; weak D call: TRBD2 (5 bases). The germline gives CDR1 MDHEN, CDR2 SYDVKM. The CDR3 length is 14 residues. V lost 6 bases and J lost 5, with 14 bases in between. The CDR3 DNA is TGTGCCAGCAGCCCTACGGACGGGAACAATGAGCAGTTCTTC. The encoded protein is CASSPTDGNNEQFF.